This T cell receptor beta chain was captured by sequencing in a study of T cell responses to AZD1222 COVID-19 vaccine. Profiled with immunoSEQ multiplex PCR; TCRdb holds only in-frame clones, not every one. Among over 75,000 clones listed, 70% to 90% were seen once. Study conclusions and caveats: Donors, mostly white British, included more females; clonal diversity was possibly underestimated.

Of note for this clone: Its antigen remains unknown.

Germline CDR1 reads SNHLY; CDR2 reads FYNNEI. The V and J ends lost 11 bases and 4 bases respectively, with 12 bases between them. There are 12 residues in the CDR3. This sequence joins TRBV2 and TRBJ1-3; perhaps TRBD1 as D (5 bases). The sequences come from peripheral blood, collected 28 days after the second AZD1222 dose. The sequence derives from an adult who received the AZD1222 COVID-19 vaccine. The CDR3 loop reads CARRTLGNTIYF. CDR3 bases: TGTGCCCGACGGACACTCGGAAACACCATATATTTT.